These T cell receptor beta chains were read from a single sample in a study of T cell repertoires in cytomegalovirus infection. TCRdb used MiXCR to reprocess the reads, holding one entry per CDR3 protein. The table shows about 360,000 distinct CDR3 sequences, with around 18% occurring only once. Sequenced sample: PBMCs. The receptors originated from a human donor in good health (CMV status not recorded). Some clones in this sample may be carry-over from other donors' samples. Each CDR3 is given with its conserved first and last residue. A D gene is named only where the DNA matches it firmly. Size tells how often a clone was seen (once, few, many) or the class of an expanded clone, and some rows leave it out.

v_call,clone_size,j_call,d_call,cdr3_nt,cdr3_aa
TRBV30,once,TRBJ1-1,-,TGTGCCTGGAAAGGTAACACTGAAGCTTTCTTT,CAWKGNTEAFF
TRBV4-3,few,TRBJ1-1,-,TGCGCCAGCAGCCAAGGGGGAAGCACTGAAGCTTTCTTT,CASSQGGSTEAFF
TRBV7-9,many,TRBJ2-3,-,TGTGCCAGCAGCTGGGACTTTGATACGCAGTATTTT,CASSWDFDTQYF
TRBV6-5,few,TRBJ2-2,TRBD1,TGTGCCAGCAGTTACTCGCAATTAGTGGGACAGGCGAGCACCGGGGAGCTGTTTTTT,CASSYSQLVGQASTGELFF
TRBV20-1,few,TRBJ2-3,TRBD2,TGCAGTGCTTTCTACTATAGCGGGGGTGGGGGCGATACGCAGTATTTT,CSAFYYSGGGGDTQYF
TRBV7-2,many,TRBJ2-3,TRBD2,TGTGCCAGCACAGCTACCGCGGGGGGGCTCACAGATACGCAGTATTTT,CASTATAGGLTDTQYF
TRBV5-6,-,TRBJ2-7,TRBD1,TGTGCCAGCAGCTGGGAAGCCCGGGACAGTGTCTACGAGCAGTACTTC,CASSWEARDSVYEQYF
TRBV7-9,-,TRBJ1-1,TRBD1,TGTGCCAGCAGCTTAGGTCAGGGGGCAGAGAACACTGAAGCTTTCTTT,CASSLGQGAENTEAFF
TRBV7-2,many,TRBJ2-3,-,TGTGCCAGCAGCTTATTCGATACGCAGTATTTT,CASSLFDTQYF
TRBV7-2,many,TRBJ2-3,TRBD2,TGTGCCAGCAGCCCACCAGGGACTAGGATTGGAGATACGCAGTATTTT,CASSPPGTRIGDTQYF
TRBV12-3/TRBV12-4,-,TRBJ2-5,-,TGTGCCAGCAGTTTAGCGGCTGCAAATAAACAAGAGACCCAGTACTTC,CASSLAAANKQETQYF
TRBV7-9,-,TRBJ1-2,-,TGTGCCAGCAGCTTAGCAAACACTGGGGGCTACACCTTC,CASSLANTGGYTF
TRBV18,few,TRBJ2-1,TRBD1,TGTGCCAGCTCACTGGACAGGTCCTACAATGAGCAGTTCTTC,CASSLDRSYNEQFF
TRBV7-2,many,TRBJ2-3,-,TGTGCCAGCAGATCGCGTGGGGTCGTCCCAGATACGCAGTATTTT,CASRSRGVVPDTQYF
TRBV19,few,TRBJ2-1,-,TGTGCCAGTACCCCCATGACCAACCGCAATGAGCAGTTCTTC,CASTPMTNRNEQFF
TRBV7-8,-,TRBJ2-7,-,TGTGCCAGCAGCCAATATCCGGGCGCCTACGAGCAGTACTTC,CASSQYPGAYEQYF
TRBV7-2,many,TRBJ1-1,-,TGTGCCAGCAGCACCGGCCACACTGAAGCTTTCTTT,CASSTGHTEAFF
TRBV5-6,few,TRBJ1-2,-,TGTGCCAGCAGCGTAGGACTCAGGACCGGGTATGGCTACACCTTC,CASSVGLRTGYGYTF
TRBV28,-,TRBJ1-4,TRBD1,TGTGCCAGCAGTTTCCCCGGACAGGGGTTTTCAACTAATGAAAAACTGTTTTTT,CASSFPGQGFSTNEKLFF
TRBV12-3/TRBV12-4,many,TRBJ1-1,TRBD1,TGTGCCAGCAGTCGAGGGACAGCGAACACTGAAGCTTTCTTT,CASSRGTANTEAFF
TRBV7-9,many,TRBJ1-1,-,TGTGCCAGCAATTCAGTTTTGAACACTGAAGCTTTCTTT,CASNSVLNTEAFF
TRBV7-6,-,TRBJ2-7,TRBD1,TGTGCCAGCAGCCCTCCCGGGACAGGGCGGACTCAGTACTTC,CASSPPGTGRTQYF
TRBV20-1,-,TRBJ2-1,-,TGCAGTGCCCTTTCCCAAGGGACCGAGGGAAGTAATGAGCAGTTCTTC,CSALSQGTEGSNEQFF
TRBV5-1,-,TRBJ1-6,-,TGCGCCAGCAGCACGGCAGGGTTCAGTTCACCCCTCCACTTT,CASSTAGFSSPLHF
TRBV7-6,few,TRBJ2-6,-,TGTGCCAGCAGCCTCGAGCCCTACTCCTCTGGGGCCAACGTCCTGACTTTC,CASSLEPYSSGANVLTF
TRBV7-9,-,TRBJ2-2,TRBD1,TGTGCCAGCACCCCGCCAGGGGGATGGGTCGGGGAGCTGTTTTTT,CASTPPGGWVGELFF
TRBV12-3/TRBV12-4,many,TRBJ2-7,TRBD2,TGTGCCAGCAGTCCCCTGGCGGGGGGGATCTCCTACGAGCAGTACTTC,CASSPLAGGISYEQYF
TRBV12-3/TRBV12-4,many,TRBJ2-1,-,TGTGCCAGCCGAGGTGGGGGAGCGGCCTCCTACAATGAGCAGTTCTTC,CASRGGGAASYNEQFF
TRBV7-2,many,TRBJ2-1,-,TGTGCCAGCAGCCGACCCGGGGCCCGGGGGAATGAGCAGTTCTTC,CASSRPGARGNEQFF
TRBV7-2,many,TRBJ2-1,-,TGTGCCAGCAGCACCGCGGCAGACAATGAGCAGTTCTTC,CASSTAADNEQFF
TRBV6-1,few,TRBJ2-1,TRBD1,TGTGCCAGCAGAAGTAGGACAGGGGGCGTAACTAGCGGATGGGATGAGCAGTTCTTC,CASRSRTGGVTSGWDEQFF
TRBV19,few,TRBJ2-5,TRBD1,TGTGCCAACTATACCCGGACAGGGCGAGTCGGAGAGACCCAGTACTTC,CANYTRTGRVGETQYF
TRBV12-3/TRBV12-4,few,TRBJ1-4,-,TGTGCCAGCGGGTCAGGGGCGACTAATGAAAAACTGTTTTTT,CASGSGATNEKLFF
TRBV7-2,many,TRBJ2-7,-,TGTGCCAGCAGGAGATCCCTTAGCTCCTACGAGCAGTACTTC,CASRRSLSSYEQYF
TRBV7-2,many,TRBJ1-6,-,TGTGCCAGCAGTGAAACGGACTTGGCCCTCCACTTT,CASSETDLALHF
TRBV7-2,few,TRBJ2-5,TRBD2,TGTGCCAGCAGCTTGATCCCTAGCGGGGGGTACGAGACCCAGTACTTC,CASSLIPSGGYETQYF
TRBV5-5,few,TRBJ2-1,-,TGTGCCAGCACCCCAGAATGGGCAGCTTACAATGAGCAGTTCTTC,CASTPEWAAYNEQFF
TRBV20-1,few,TRBJ2-1,TRBD2,TGCAGTGCTAGTTATGTGACTAGCAGACACAATGAGCAGTTCTTC,CSASYVTSRHNEQFF
TRBV6-5,-,TRBJ2-3,TRBD2,TGTGCCAGCGCCCGGACTAGCGCAAGCACAGATACGCAGTATTTT,CASARTSASTDTQYF
TRBV6-1,few,TRBJ2-1,TRBD2,TGTGCCAGCAGTAGAAGAGGGACTACTGGGTTCTTC,CASSRRGTTGFF
TRBV5-8,few,TRBJ2-7,TRBD1,TGTGCCAGCAGCTTGGAGGGGGCCTCCTACGAGCAGTACTTC,CASSLEGASYEQYF
TRBV7-9,few,TRBJ1-5,-,TGTGCCAGCAGGTCATCGGGAGGCGAGGGCAATCAGCCCCAGCATTTT,CASRSSGGEGNQPQHF
TRBV7-7,-,TRBJ2-2,-,TGTGCCAGCAGCTTCAACCAGAACACCGGGGAGCTGTTTTTT,CASSFNQNTGELFF
TRBV5-5,-,TRBJ2-7,-,TGTGCCAGCAGCTTGCCACTTAGACAGCTATCCTACGAGCAGTACTTC,CASSLPLRQLSYEQYF
TRBV12-3/TRBV12-4,many,TRBJ1-5,TRBD1,TGTGCCAGCAGTTGGACAGGGGCTAATAGCAATCAGCCCCAGCATTTT,CASSWTGANSNQPQHF
TRBV7-8,many,TRBJ1-2,TRBD1,TGTGCCAGCAGCACCTTAATACAGGGGAACTATGGCTACACCTTC,CASSTLIQGNYGYTF
TRBV7-6,many,TRBJ2-2,-,TGTGCCAGCAGTCGGGAGACCGGGGAGCTGTTTTTT,CASSRETGELFF
TRBV12-3/TRBV12-4,few,TRBJ2-1,-,TGTGCCAGCAGGTCTACTACGACTAGGCCTACGATCTTC,CASRSTTTRPTIF
TRBV6-6,many,TRBJ2-1,-,TGTGCCAGCGACCGGGACGGCAGCTCCTACAATGAGCAGTTCTTC,CASDRDGSSYNEQFF
TRBV3-1,once,TRBJ2-1,TRBD2,TGTGCCAGCAGCCAAGATCTACTAGCGGGAGACAATGAGCAGTTCTTC,CASSQDLLAGDNEQFF
TRBV12-3/TRBV12-4,few,TRBJ1-4,-,TGTGCCAGCAGCTATAGGGAACCTTGGGAAAGCAACGAAAAACTGTTTTTT,CASSYREPWESNEKLFF
TRBV4-1,few,TRBJ2-1,TRBD2,TGCGCCAGCAGCCCCCCCAGGAGCGGGACGGACAATGAGCAGTTCTTC,CASSPPRSGTDNEQFF
TRBV11-2,-,TRBJ2-7,-,TGTGCCAACAGCGCCGGGTTGTCCTACGAGCAGTACTTC,CANSAGLSYEQYF